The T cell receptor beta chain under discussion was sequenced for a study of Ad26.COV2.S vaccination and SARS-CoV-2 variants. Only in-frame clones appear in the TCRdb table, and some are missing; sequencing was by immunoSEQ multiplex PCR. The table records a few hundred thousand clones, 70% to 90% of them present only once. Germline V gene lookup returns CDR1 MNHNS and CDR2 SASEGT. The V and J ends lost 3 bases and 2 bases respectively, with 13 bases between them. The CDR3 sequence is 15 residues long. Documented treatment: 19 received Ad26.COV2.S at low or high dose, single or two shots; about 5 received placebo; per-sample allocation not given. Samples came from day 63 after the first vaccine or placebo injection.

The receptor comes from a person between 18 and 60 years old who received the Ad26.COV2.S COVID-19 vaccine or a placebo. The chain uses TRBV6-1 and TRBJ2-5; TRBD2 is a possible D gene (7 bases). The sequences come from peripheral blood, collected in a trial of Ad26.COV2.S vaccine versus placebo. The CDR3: CASSDSGGAQETQYF. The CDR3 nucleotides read TGTGCCAGCAGTGACAGTGGGGGGGCTCAAGAGACCCAGTACTTC.